Shown below are 30 T cell receptor beta chains from a single sample sequenced in a study of metastatic and nonmetastatic thyroid tumors. TCRdb reanalyzed the PCR reads with MiXCR. The table has just over 15,000 clones, about 32% seen once. No treatment of any kind had been given to any patient before thyroid surgery. Sequenced material: tumor tissue. The receptors stem from a male donor with papillary thyroid cancer or a benign thyroid nodule (not recorded which). Some clones in this sample may be carry-over from other donors' samples.

This clone is labeled as medium-sized. For the CDR3, the DNA is TGTGCCAGCAGCCTGCACACCGGACAGGCCTACGAGCAGTACTTC. It yields the protein CASSLHTGQAYEQYF. The rearrangement links TRBV7-9 to TRBJ2-7, with 7 bases identical to TRBD1. J gave up 2 bases and V 5 bases, and 9 bases lay outside the gene matches. CDR3 length: 15 residues. The germline V gene encodes CDR1 SEHNR and CDR2 FQNEAQ (reference sequence). Full variable domain (missing parts from reference TRBV7-9 and TRBJ2-7): DTGVSQNPRHKITKRGQNVTFRCDPISEHNRLYWYRQTLGQGPEFLTYFQNEAQLEKSRLLSDRFSAERPKGSFSTLEIQRTEQGDSAMYLCASSLHTGQAYEQYFGPGTRLTVT.

This clone has ten or more counts. The rearrangement links TRBV29-1 to TRBJ2-1; the match to TRBD2 covers 8 bases. Unmatched junction bases numbered 11, after V lost 7 bases and J lost 6 bases. The CDR3 extends over 14 amino acids. Germline V gene sequence: CDR1 SQVTM, CDR2 ANQGSEA. CDR3 residues: CSGGGWDRGNEQFF. The DNA of the CDR3 is TGCAGCGGCGGGGGGTGGGATCGGGGCAATGAGCAGTTCTTC.

The chain recombines TRBV6-2 or TRBV6-3 with TRBJ1-2, with 7 nucleotides matching TRBD1. The CDR3 covers 18 residues. J gave up 10 bases and V 0 bases, and 20 bases lay outside the gene matches. The germline gives CDR1 MNHEY, CDR2 SVGEGT. CDR3 nucleotide sequence: TGTGCCAGCAGTTACTCGACCCATTACAGGGGAGCAAGCTATTTCTACACCTTC. Amino acid sequence: CASSYSTHYRGASYFYTF.

This clone has at least ten counts. This rearrangement joins TRBV24-1 to TRBJ2-6, with TRBD1 matching 10 bases. The CDR3 sequence is 16 residues long. The ends lost 4 bases at V and 12 bases at J; junction bases unmatched: 11. CDR1 is KGHDR, CDR2 SFDVKD, per germline. CDR3 bases: TGTGCCACCAGTGACCGCGAGGGACAGGGGATCGGCGTCCTGACTTTC. Its protein product is CATSDREGQGIGVLTF.

As for this clone: One end of the junction is discordant with germline, which a read error may explain. The chain employs TRBV28 and TRBJ2-1; 9 bases map to TRBD1. The CDR3 is 15 amino acids. CDR1 is MDHEN and CDR2 is SYDVKM in the germline V gene. This CDR3 is CASGLQGATYNEQFF. CDR3 DNA sequence: TGTGCCAGCGGTTTACAGGGGGCAACCTACAATGAGCAGTTCTTC. Variable domain in full (rest from reference TRBV28 and TRBJ2-1): DVKVTQSSRYLVKRTGEKVFLECVQDMDHENMFWYRQDPGLGLRLIYFSYDVKMKEKGDIPEGYSVSREKKERFSLILESASTNQTSMYLCASGLQGATYNEQFFGPGTRLTVL.

This clone has at least ten counts. Other DNA sequences in this sample translate to the same CDR3. The chain's CDR3 is CSARAPFTGGAFF. The CDR3 DNA is TGCAGTGCTAGAGCCCCTTTTACCGGGGGGGCTTTCTTT. The chain joins TRBV20-1 to TRBJ1-1, with TRBD1 as a possible D gene (5 bases). The CDR3 covers 13 residues. Trimming stripped 1 base from V and 11 bases from J, with 17 bases between. CDR1 and CDR2 from the germline V gene are DFQATT and SNEGSKA (reference sequence).

This clone has a count of ten or more. This chain uses TRBV20-1 with TRBJ2-7, with D tentatively TRBD1 or TRBD2 (5 bases each). The CDR3 loop spans 13 amino acids. V was trimmed by 6 bases and J by 4 bases, leaving 16 bases between them. Germline assignment: CDR1 DFQATT and CDR2 SNEGSKA (reference sequence). As DNA, the CDR3 is TGCAGTGCGGTCCGGGACGGCGGGTACGAGCAGTACTTC. It specifies CSAVRDGGYEQYF.

Concerning this clone: Its ends do not fully match the called genes, so a read error is possible. This chain connects TRBV15 to TRBJ2-5; unclear D gene. The CDR3 extends over 13 amino acids. Germline CDR1 and CDR2: LNHNV and YYDKDF (reference sequence). CDR3 residues: CATSRGLGETHYF. The CDR3 DNA is TGTGCCACCAGCAGAGGTCTAGGAGAGACCCACTACTTC.

J is TRBJ1-2 and V is TRBV29-1; D remains unclear. The V gene's germline CDR1 is SQVTM and CDR2 ANQGSEA. This CDR3 has 13 residues. V was cut by 4 bases and J by 6 bases, with 15 bases left in between. This chain's CDR3 is CSVVAEKFDGYTF. Here the CDR3 DNA reads TGCAGCGTTGTAGCGGAGAAGTTCGATGGCTACACCTTC.

The chain links TRBV5-1 to TRBJ1-1; possible D gene TRBD1, 5 bases. The CDR3 contains 15 residues. Germline V gene lookup returns CDR1 SGHRS and CDR2 YFSETQ. Trimming shortened V by 3 bases and J by 0 bases, and 12 bases separated the two germline ends. CDR3 protein: CASSSQLQVNTEAFF. As DNA, the CDR3 is TGCGCCAGCAGCTCCCAATTACAGGTGAACACTGAAGCTTTCTTT.

This clone was observed many times. A much bigger clone sits one base away, suggesting this may be a read error. The gene calls are TRBV3-1 and TRBJ1-1, with D hard to call. Germline values: CDR1 LGHDT, CDR2 YNNKEL (reference sequence). The CDR3 is 14 residues long. The CDR3 here is CASSQRPGNTEAVF. CDR3 DNA sequence: TGTGCCAGCAGCCAACGACCCGGAAACACTGAAGCTGTCTTT.

There are a few counts of this clone. A read error may explain this, as a much larger clone is one base away. Within the sample, other DNA sequences also encode this same CDR3. The rearrangement uses TRBV14 and TRBJ1-5, with D tentatively TRBD1 (5 bases). The V end lost 4 bases, the J end lost 6 bases, and 10 bases lay between the germline ends. The CDR3 loop spans 13 amino acids. CDR1 is SGHDN and CDR2 is FVKESK in the germline V gene. The CDR3 DNA is TGTGCCAGCAGCCCGGGACCCTTTCAGCCCCAGCATTTT. Its translation: CASSPGPFQPQHF.

This CDR3 reads CASSYSPTWTSGSEQYF. The DNA of the CDR3 is TGTGCCAGCAGTTACTCCCCTACCTGGACTAGCGGGAGCGAGCAGTACTTC. The chain employs TRBV6-2 or TRBV6-3 and TRBJ2-7; 13 bases fit TRBD2. Per the germline V gene, CDR1 is MNHEY and CDR2 is SVGEGT. CDR3 length equals 17 residues. Losses at the gene ends were 0 bases for V and 6 bases for J; bases not matched to a gene: 8.

This sequence joins TRBV7-9 and TRBJ2-1; D is possibly TRBD2 (5 bases). V shed 3 bases and J shed 10 bases, with 7 bases lying between them. The germline gives CDR1 SEHNR, CDR2 FQNEAQ (reference sequence). CDR3 length: 11 amino acids. This CDR3 is CASSFEREQFF. The CDR3 nucleotides are TGTGCCAGCAGCTTCGAGCGGGAGCAGTTCTTC.

Of note for this clone: This sequence may be a read error, since a much larger clone differs from it by one base. V usage is TRBV6-1 and J usage is TRBJ2-1; D gene ambiguous. Germline V lookup: CDR1 MNHNS, CDR2 SASEGT. The V end lost 7 bases, the J end lost 15 bases, and 19 bases lay between the germline ends. The CDR3 length is 12 residues. The chain's CDR3 is CASISDLSYLFF. The CDR3 DNA reads TGTGCCAGCATCTCCGACTTATCGTATCTGTTCTTC.

This clone was counted a single time. A read error may produce the germline difference seen at one junction end. V usage is TRBV20-1 and J usage is TRBJ2-4, with unresolved D. This CDR3 has 15 residues. CDR1 and CDR2 (germline): DFQATT, SNEGSKA (reference sequence). The DNA for the CDR3 is TGCAGTGCCCCTGTAGCTAACCTCGCCAAAAACATTCATTACTTC. Amino acids: CSAPVANLAKNIHYF.

In its sample, this clone ranks as medium-sized. The chain has TRBV5-1 and TRBJ2-7; D uncertain. From germline, CDR1 is SGHRS and CDR2 YFSETQ. The CDR3 covers 15 residues. V was clipped by 3 bases and J by 6 bases, with 19 bases between them. The CDR3 nucleotides read TGCGCCAGCAGCTACGATCAGATCCCCTCGGGCGAGCAGTACTTC. The encoded protein is CASSYDQIPSGEQYF. Full variable domain (outside the CDR3, taken from reference TRBV5-1 and TRBJ2-7): KAGVTQTPRYLIKTRGQQVTLSCSPISGHRSVSWYQQTPGQGLQFLFEYFSETQRNKGNFPGRFSGRQFSNSRSEMNVSTLELGDSALYLCASSYDQIPSGEQYFGPGTRLTVT.

V is TRBV11-3 and J is TRBJ1-1, with 7 bases matching TRBD1. The CDR3 totals 15 residues. Germline assignment: CDR1 SGHNT and CDR2 YENEEA. J lost 1 base, V lost 4 bases, and 6 bases had no gene match. The CDR3 DNA follows: TGTGCCAGCAGCTCCCACGGGACAGCGAACACTGAAGCTTTCTTT. Translating it yields CASSSHGTANTEAFF. Full variable domain (rest looked up from reference TRBV11-3 and TRBJ1-1): EAGVVQSPRYKIIEKKQPVAFWCNPISGHNTLYWYLQNLGQGPELLIRYENEEAVDDSQLPKDRFSAERLKGVDSTLKIQPAELGDSAVYLCASSSHGTANTEAFFGQGTRLTVV.

Ten or more counts support this clone. V gene TRBV4-1 combines with J gene TRBJ2-2, with 14 bases matching TRBD2. There are 19 residues in the CDR3. The V gene's germline CDR1 is MGHRA and CDR2 YSYEKL. J lost 2 bases, V lost 1 base, and 6 bases had no gene match. The CDR3 loop is CASSQVTSGGAINTGELFF. Here the CDR3 DNA reads TGCGCCAGCAGCCAAGTGACTAGCGGGGGGGCGATCAACACCGGGGAGCTGTTTTTT.

The chain uses TRBV6-2 or TRBV6-3 and TRBJ2-1; D unclear. The V gene's germline CDR1 is MNHEY and CDR2 SVGEGT. This CDR3 region has 11 residues. Trimming shortened V by 8 bases and J by 7 bases, and 9 bases separated the two germline ends. CDR3 residues: CASGYLNEQFF. CDR3 DNA sequence: TGTGCCAGCGGCTACTTAAATGAGCAGTTCTTC.

About this clone: A read error may produce the germline difference seen at one junction end. J is TRBJ1-1 and V is TRBV6-1, with D uncertain. This CDR3 contains 12 residues. Germline V gene data show CDR1 as MNHNS and CDR2 as SASEGT. CDR3 DNA sequence: TGTGCCAGCAGACCCTCTAACACTGAAGATTTCTTT. Its translation is CASRPSNTEDFF.

This clone has only one observation. The genes are TRBV9 and TRBJ1-2, with D possibly being TRBD1 (6 bases). Looked up from germline, CDR1 is SGDLS and CDR2 is YYNGEE. Trimming took 3 bases from V and 5 from J, leaving 14 bases between them. The CDR3 has 14 residues. The CDR3 nucleotides are TGTGCCAGCAGCGAGACAGGCCTATGGTATGGCTACACCTTC. Protein product: CASSETGLWYGYTF.

V gene TRBV2 combines with J gene TRBJ2-7, with 12 bases matching TRBD1. The CDR3 extends over 20 amino acids. The V gene end was trimmed by 4 bases and the J gene end by 2 bases; junction bases not matched to a gene: 18. CDR1 and CDR2 (germline): SNHLY, FYNNEI. This chain's CDR3 is CASSGSGTGGVRAGTYEQYF. CDR3 bases: TGTGCCAGCAGTGGATCCGGGACAGGGGGCGTTCGGGCCGGGACCTACGAGCAGTACTTC.

This clone was observed a handful of times. The chain links TRBV6-5 to TRBJ2-5; D unresolved. Deletions cut 6 bases from V and 1 base from J, with 9 bases between. This CDR3 is built from 13 residues. Germline loops: CDR1 MNHEY, CDR2 SVGAGI. This CDR3 is CASRLWVQETQYF. The DNA for the CDR3 is TGTGCCAGCAGGTTATGGGTCCAAGAGACCCAGTACTTC.

The table lists this clone with a few counts. The genes are TRBV4-1 and TRBJ2-7, with D maybe TRBD2 (5 bases). Trimming took off 3 bases at V and 0 bases at J, with 15 bases between the two ends. The CDR3 is 16 amino acids. Germline CDR1 reads MGHRA; CDR2 reads YSYEKL. In DNA form, the CDR3 reads TGCGCCAGCAGCCACGTAGGGAAAGAGGGCTCCTACGAGCAGTACTTC. This translates into CASSHVGKEGSYEQYF.

For this clone: The identical CDR3 is also encoded by other nucleotide sequences in the sample. V gene TRBV5-5 combines with J gene TRBJ1-5, with D unclear. This CDR3 is built from 14 residues. Germline assignment: CDR1 SGHKS and CDR2 YYEKEE (reference sequence). V lost 2 bases and J 2 bases, leaving 8 bases between the germline ends. CDR3 protein: CASSLRDGNQPQHF. CDR3 sequence (DNA): TGTGCCAGCAGCTTAAGGGATGGCAATCAGCCCCAGCATTTT.

The V gene is TRBV11-2, the J gene TRBJ1-1; no firm D call. Deletions cut 0 bases from V and 6 bases from J, with 5 bases between. CDR1 and CDR2 from the germline V gene are SGHAT and FQNNGV. The CDR3 contains 12 residues. The CDR3 is CASSLDSPEAFF. The CDR3 coding sequence is TGTGCCAGCAGCTTAGACAGCCCTGAAGCTTTCTTT.

The chain employs TRBV28 and TRBJ2-2, with D tentatively TRBD2 (7 bases). The CDR3 sequence is 13 residues long. Germline assignment: CDR1 MDHEN and CDR2 SYDVKM. Deletions cut 7 bases from V and 16 bases from J, with 22 bases between. The CDR3 region is CASTPQREGGQFF. The DNA of the CDR3 is TGTGCCAGCACTCCGCAGCGAGAGGGGGGGCAGTTTTTT.

This clone was found many times. As DNA, the CDR3 is TGTGCCAGCGGAGTGGGACAGCGAACAGATACGCAGTATTTT. Translation gives CASGVGQRTDTQYF. This chain uses TRBV7-9 with TRBJ2-3; 7 bases map to TRBD1. This CDR3 comprises 14 residues. The ends lost 8 bases at V and 3 bases at J; junction bases unmatched: 8. Germline CDR1 is SEHNR and CDR2 is FQNEAQ (reference sequence).

This clone was picked up many times. V gene TRBV29-1 combines with J gene TRBJ2-1, with 9 bases identical to TRBD2. There are 18 residues in the CDR3. In germline, CDR1 is SQVTM, CDR2 ANQGSEA. V was pared by 4 bases and J by 3 bases, with 16 bases of the junction left unmatched. Written as DNA, the CDR3 is TGCAGCGTTGGAGGGGTTAGGTCTAGCGGGGATATCTACAATGAGCAGTTCTTC. Its protein product is CSVGGVRSSGDIYNEQFF.